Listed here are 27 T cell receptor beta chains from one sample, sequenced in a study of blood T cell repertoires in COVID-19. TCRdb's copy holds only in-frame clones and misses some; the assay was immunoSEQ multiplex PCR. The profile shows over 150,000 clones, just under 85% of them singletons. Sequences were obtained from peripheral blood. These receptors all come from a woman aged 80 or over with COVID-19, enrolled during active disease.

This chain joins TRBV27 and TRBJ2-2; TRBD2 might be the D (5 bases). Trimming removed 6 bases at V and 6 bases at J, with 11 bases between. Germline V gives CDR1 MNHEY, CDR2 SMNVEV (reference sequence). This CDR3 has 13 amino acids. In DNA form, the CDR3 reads TGTGCCAGCAGCAACGGACTGTCCGGGGAGCTGTTTTTT. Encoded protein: CASSNGLSGELFF.

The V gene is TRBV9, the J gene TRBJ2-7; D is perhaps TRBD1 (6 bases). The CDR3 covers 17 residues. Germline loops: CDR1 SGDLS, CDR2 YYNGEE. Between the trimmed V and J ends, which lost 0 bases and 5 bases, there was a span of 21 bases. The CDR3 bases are TGTGCCAGCAGCGTAGAACAGGGAGTCCCTTGGGGCGACGAGCAGTACTTC. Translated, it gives CASSVEQGVPWGDEQYF.

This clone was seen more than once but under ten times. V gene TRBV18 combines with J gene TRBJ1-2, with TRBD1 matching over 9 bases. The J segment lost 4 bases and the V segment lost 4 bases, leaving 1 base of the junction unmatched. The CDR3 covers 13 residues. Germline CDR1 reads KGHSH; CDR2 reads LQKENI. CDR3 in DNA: TGTGCCAGCTCACAGGGACAGGGCTATGGCTACACCTTC. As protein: CASSQGQGYGYTF.

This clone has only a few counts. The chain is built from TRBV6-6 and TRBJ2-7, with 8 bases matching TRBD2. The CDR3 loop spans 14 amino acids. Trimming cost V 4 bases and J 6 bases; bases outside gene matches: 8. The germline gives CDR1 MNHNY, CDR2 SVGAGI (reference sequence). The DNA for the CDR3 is TGTGCCAGCAGTTTGGTCGGGGGGGAAAGCGAGCAGTACTTC. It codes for CASSLVGGESEQYF.

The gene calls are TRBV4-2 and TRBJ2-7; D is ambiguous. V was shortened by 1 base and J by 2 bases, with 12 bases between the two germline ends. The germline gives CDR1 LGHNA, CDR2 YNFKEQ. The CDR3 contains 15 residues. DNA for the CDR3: TGTGCCAGCAGCCAAGGACTCTTACTACCCTACGAGCAGTACTTC. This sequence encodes CASSQGLLLPYEQYF.

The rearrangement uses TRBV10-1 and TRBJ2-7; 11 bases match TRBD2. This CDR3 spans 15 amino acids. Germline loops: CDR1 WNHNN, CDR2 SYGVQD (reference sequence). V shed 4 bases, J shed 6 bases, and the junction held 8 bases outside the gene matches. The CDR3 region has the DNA TGCGCCAGCAGTGGAACTAGCGGGAGAATGGGCGAGCAGTACTTC. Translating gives CASSGTSGRMGEQYF.

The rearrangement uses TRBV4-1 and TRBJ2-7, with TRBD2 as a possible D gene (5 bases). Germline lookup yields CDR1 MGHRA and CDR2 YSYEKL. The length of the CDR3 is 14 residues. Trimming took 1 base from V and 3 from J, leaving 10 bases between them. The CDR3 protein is CASSQVVGNYEQYF. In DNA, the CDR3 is TGCGCCAGCAGCCAAGTCGTCGGGAACTACGAGCAGTACTTC.

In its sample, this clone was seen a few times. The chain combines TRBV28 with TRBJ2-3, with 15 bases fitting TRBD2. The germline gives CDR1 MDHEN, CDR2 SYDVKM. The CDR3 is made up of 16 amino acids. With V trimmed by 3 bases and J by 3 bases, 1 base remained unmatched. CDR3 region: CASSLGLAGGTDTQYF. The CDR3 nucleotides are TGTGCCAGCAGTTTGGGACTAGCGGGAGGTACAGATACGCAGTATTTT.

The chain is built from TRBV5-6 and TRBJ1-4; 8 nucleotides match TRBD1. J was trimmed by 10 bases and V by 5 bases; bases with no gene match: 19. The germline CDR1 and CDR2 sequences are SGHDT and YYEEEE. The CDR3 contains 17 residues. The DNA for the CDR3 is TGTGCCAGCAGACTCGGACAGGGTGATTTGTCGACGGTAAAACTGTTTTTT. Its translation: CASRLGQGDLSTVKLFF.

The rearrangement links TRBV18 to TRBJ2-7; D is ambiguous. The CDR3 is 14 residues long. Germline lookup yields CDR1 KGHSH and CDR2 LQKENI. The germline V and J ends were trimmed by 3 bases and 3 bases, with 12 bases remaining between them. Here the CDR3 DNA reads TGTGCCAGCTCACCCATGGTCACCAGCTACGAGCAGTACTTC. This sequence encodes CASSPMVTSYEQYF.

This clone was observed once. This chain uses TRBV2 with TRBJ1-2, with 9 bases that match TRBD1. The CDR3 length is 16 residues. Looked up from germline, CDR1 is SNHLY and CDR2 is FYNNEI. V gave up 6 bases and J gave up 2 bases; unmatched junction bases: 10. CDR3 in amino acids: CASRASGTGRNYGYTF. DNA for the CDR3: TGTGCCAGCAGGGCTTCCGGGACAGGGCGAAACTATGGCTACACCTTC.

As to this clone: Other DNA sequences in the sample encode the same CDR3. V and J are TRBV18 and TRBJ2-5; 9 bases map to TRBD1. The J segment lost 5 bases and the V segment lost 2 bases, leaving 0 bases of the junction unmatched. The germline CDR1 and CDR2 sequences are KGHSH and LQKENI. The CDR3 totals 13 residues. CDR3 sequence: CASSPGQGETQYF. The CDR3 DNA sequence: TGTGCCAGCTCACCAGGACAGGGGGAGACCCAGTACTTC.

CDR3 sequence: CASSQTGYEQYF. The CDR3 DNA is TGTGCCAGCAGTCAGACAGGCTACGAGCAGTACTTC. This chain links TRBV2 with TRBJ2-7, with D possibly matching TRBD1 (6 bases). V lost 5 bases to trimming and J lost 3 bases, with 8 bases between them. Germline loops: CDR1 SNHLY, CDR2 FYNNEI. The CDR3 contains 12 residues.

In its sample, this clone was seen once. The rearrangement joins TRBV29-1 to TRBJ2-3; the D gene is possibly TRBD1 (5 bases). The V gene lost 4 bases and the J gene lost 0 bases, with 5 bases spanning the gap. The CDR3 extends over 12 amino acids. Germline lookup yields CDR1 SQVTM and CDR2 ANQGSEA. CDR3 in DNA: TGCAGCGTTGGGACAAGCACAGATACGCAGTATTTT. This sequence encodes CSVGTSTDTQYF.

The CDR3 reads CASSRLEGRTEAFF. CDR3 DNA: TGTGCCAGCAGCCGCTTGGAGGGTCGGACTGAAGCTTTCTTT. The rearrangement uses TRBV7-9 and TRBJ1-1; unclear D gene. The V gene's germline CDR1 is SEHNR and CDR2 FQNEAQ (reference sequence). This CDR3 is built from 14 residues. Trimming took 5 bases from V and 5 from J, leaving 15 bases between them.

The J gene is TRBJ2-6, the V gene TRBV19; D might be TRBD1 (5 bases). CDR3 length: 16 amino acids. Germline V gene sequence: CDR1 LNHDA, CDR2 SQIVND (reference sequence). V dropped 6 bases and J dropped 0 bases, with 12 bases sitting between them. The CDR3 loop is CASSNTGFSGANVLTF. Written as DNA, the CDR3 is TGTGCCAGTAGCAACACAGGTTTCTCTGGGGCCAACGTCCTGACTTTC. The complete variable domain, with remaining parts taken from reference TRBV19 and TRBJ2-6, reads DGGITQSPKYLFRKEGQNVTLSCEQNLNHDAMYWYRQDPGQGLRLIYYSQIVNDFQKGDIAEGYSVSREKKESFPLTVTSAQKNPTAFYLCASSNTGFSGANVLTFGAGSRLTVL.

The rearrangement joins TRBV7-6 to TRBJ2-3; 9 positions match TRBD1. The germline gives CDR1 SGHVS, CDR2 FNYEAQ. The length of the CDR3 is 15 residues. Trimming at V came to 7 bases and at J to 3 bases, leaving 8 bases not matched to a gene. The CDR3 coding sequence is TGTGCCAGCACCTCCGACAGGGGGTTAACAGATACGCAGTATTTT. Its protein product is CASTSDRGLTDTQYF.

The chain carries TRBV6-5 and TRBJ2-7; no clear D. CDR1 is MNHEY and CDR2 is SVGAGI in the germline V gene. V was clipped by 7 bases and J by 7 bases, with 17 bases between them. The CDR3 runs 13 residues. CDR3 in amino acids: CASNGWLSGEQYF. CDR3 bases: TGTGCCAGCAATGGGTGGTTGTCGGGTGAGCAGTACTTC.

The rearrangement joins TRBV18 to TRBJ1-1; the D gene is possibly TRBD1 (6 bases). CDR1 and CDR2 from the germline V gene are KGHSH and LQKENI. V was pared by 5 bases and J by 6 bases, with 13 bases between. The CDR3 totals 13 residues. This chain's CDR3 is CASSVSGAAEAFF. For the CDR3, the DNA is TGTGCCAGCTCAGTCTCAGGGGCTGCTGAAGCTTTCTTT. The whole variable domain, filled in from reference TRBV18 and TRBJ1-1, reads NAGVMQNPRHLVRRRGQEARLRCSPMKGHSHVYWYRQLPEEGLKFMVYLQKENIIDESGMPKERFSAEFPKEGPSILRIQQVVRGDSAAYFCASSVSGAAEAFFGQGTRLTVV.

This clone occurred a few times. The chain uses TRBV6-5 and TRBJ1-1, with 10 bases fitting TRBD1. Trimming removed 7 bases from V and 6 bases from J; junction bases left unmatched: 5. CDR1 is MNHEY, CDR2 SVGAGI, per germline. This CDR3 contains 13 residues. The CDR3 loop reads CASTGQGGAEAFF. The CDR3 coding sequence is TGTGCCAGCACTGGACAGGGGGGGGCTGAAGCTTTCTTT.

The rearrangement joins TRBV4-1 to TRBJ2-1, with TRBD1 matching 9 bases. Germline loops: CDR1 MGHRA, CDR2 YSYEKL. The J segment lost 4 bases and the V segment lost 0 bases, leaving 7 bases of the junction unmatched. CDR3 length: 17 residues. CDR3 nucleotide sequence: TGCGCCAGCAGCCAAGAAACAACAGGGGGCAGGTACAATGAGCAGTTCTTC. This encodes CASSQETTGGRYNEQFF.

The CDR3 protein is CASSFSGGHTDTQYF. The CDR3 DNA is TGTGCCAGCTCGTTCTCGGGGGGACACACAGATACGCAGTATTTT. This chain connects TRBV18 to TRBJ2-3, with D possibly matching TRBD2 (7 bases). Trimming took 6 bases from V and 2 from J, leaving 15 bases between them. From germline, CDR1 is KGHSH and CDR2 LQKENI. CDR3 length: 15 residues.

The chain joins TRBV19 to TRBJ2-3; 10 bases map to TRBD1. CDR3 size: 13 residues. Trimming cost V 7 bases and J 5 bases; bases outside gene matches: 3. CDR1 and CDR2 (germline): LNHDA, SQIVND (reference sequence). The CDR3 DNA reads TGTGCCAGTATAGGGACAGGGGAAGATACGCAGTATTTT. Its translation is CASIGTGEDTQYF.

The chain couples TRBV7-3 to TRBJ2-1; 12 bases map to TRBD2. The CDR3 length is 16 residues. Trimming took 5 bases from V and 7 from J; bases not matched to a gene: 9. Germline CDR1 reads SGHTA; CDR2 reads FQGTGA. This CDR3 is CASSIPGLAGINEQFF. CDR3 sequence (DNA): TGTGCCAGCAGCATTCCGGGACTAGCGGGTATTAATGAGCAGTTCTTC.

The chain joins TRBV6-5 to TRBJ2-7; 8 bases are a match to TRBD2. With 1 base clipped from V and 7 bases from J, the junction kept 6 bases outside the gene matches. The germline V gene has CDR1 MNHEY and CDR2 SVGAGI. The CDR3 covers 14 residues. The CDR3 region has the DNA TGTGCCAGCAGTTACTATAGACTAGCGCGGGAGCAGTACTTC. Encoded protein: CASSYYRLAREQYF.

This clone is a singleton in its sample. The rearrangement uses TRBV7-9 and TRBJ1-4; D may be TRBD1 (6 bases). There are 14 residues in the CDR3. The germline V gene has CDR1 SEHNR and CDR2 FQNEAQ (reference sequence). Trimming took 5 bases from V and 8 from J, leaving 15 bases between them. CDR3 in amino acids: CASSRQVVNEKLFF. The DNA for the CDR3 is TGTGCCAGCAGCCGACAGGTCGTCAACGAAAAACTGTTTTTT.

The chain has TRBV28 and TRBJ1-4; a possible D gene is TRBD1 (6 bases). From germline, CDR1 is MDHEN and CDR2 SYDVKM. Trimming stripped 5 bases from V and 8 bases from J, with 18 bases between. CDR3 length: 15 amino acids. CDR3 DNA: TGTGCCAGCAGTGTGGGGGGGGCCGCGGGCGAAAAACTGTTTTTT. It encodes CASSVGGAAGEKLFF.